The present entry profiles one TCR beta chain with its context. The CDR3 runs to 17 residues. Germline V gives CDR1 LGHNA, CDR2 YNFKEQ. TCRdb re-called the 5' RACE reads; every CDR3 protein appears as one record, without DNA. The sample holds approximately 170,000 distinct CDR3 sequences. This specimen comes from a study of T cells expressing NK-cell markers. Study summary: HCMV serostatus: seven of eight sequenced donors positive, one negative.

The chain links TRBV4-2 to TRBJ2-3; TCRdb's D call, TRBD2, is unchecked because there is no DNA. The sample consisted of blood T cells: a sorted CD56 or NKG2C T cell subset, CD4+ or CD8+ T cells, or bulk PBMC T cells (not recorded which). The sequence came from a man aged 18 to 69 in good health. The CDR3 loop is CASSYGTSGGSTDTQYF.